This T cell receptor beta chain comes out of a study of blood T cell repertoires in COVID-19. Study details: Sites in the United States, Italy and Spain provided acute and convalescent COVID-19 samples. The analysed material was cDNA or gDNA that came from T cells, B-cell-depleted T cells, or PBMCs.

The CDR3 is 16 residues long. Germline assignment: CDR1 LNHDA and CDR2 SQIVND (reference sequence). V gave up 6 bases and J gave up 5 bases; unmatched junction bases: 7. Original data processing: Estimation of nucleated cell counts relied on the amplification of reference gene primers. The repertoire was sequenced with immunoSEQ multiplex PCR; TCRdb's copy has only in-frame clones and lacks some. That table is the source of V, J and clone size, and D and trimming were worked out from the DNA. The data contain a few hundred thousand clones, around 87% of them singletons. The V call is TRBV19, the J call TRBJ2-3; 14 bases line up with TRBD2. Sample: peripheral blood. This TCR was sampled from a man younger than 35 with active or convalescent COVID-19. CDR3 protein: CASSSGLAGEIDTQYF. CDR3 coding DNA: TGTGCCAGTAGCTCGGGACTAGCGGGGGAGATAGATACGCAGTATTTT.